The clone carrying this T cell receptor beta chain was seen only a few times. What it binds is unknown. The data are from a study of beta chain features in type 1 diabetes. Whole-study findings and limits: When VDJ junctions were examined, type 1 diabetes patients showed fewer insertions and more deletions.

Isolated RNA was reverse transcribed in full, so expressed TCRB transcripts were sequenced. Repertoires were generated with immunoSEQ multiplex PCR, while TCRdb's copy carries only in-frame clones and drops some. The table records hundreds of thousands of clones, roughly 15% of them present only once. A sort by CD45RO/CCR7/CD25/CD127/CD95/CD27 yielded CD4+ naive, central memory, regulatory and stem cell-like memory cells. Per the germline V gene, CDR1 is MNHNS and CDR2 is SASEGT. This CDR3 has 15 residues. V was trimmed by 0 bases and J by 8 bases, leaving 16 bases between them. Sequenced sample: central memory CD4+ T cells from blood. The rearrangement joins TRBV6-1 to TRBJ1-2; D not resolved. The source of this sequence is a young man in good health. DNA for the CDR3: TGTGCCAGCAGTGAAGCGCTTATGGGTTTTAGGGGCTACACCTTC. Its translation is CASSEALMGFRGYTF.